This T cell receptor beta chain derives from a study of blood T cell repertoires in COVID-19 (dated by TCRdb to 2020 to 2022). About the full investigation: Samples covering the acute and convalescent phases of COVID-19 were provided by collaborators in the United States, Italy and Spain. The material from the prospective study consisted of cDNA or gDNA derived from T cells, B-cell-depleted T cells, or PBMCs. The dataset comprised deeply sampled blood TCRbeta repertoires from subjects exposed to, actively infected with, or recovered from COVID-19. The repertoires were made available in a free public database intended to serve as a resource for research on the immune response to SARS-CoV-2. Samples were obtained from the ongoing ImmuneRACE study (first 160 participants) and from about 1,300 subjects provided by 6 global collaborators. A de-identified subject ID, COVID-19 status, age in years and sex were almost always included in the sample metadata. HLA class I and class II types, where available, came from metadata supplied by the sample provider rather than from assay-based typing.

As regards this clone: Its recognized antigen is unknown. No base qualities exist here, and no much larger clone lies one base off it.

What the work shows at the level of the full study, not this receptor alone: How much clinical and demographic metadata was included differed by source and by participant, and the metadata was provided uncurated.

The collaborating institutions used their own protocols to collect whole blood in K2EDTA tubes. Collaborator samples were shipped for TCRbeta analysis as frozen whole blood, isolated PBMCs, or DNA extracted from either sample type. There are 10 amino acids in the CDR3, from cysteine to phenylalanine inclusive. The DNA shown is the 30-base CDR3, in frame from base 1. At the junction V is shortened by 8 bases and J by 5 bases, with 9 bases in between. The germline V gene (reference sequence) supplies CDR1 GTSNPN and CDR2 SVGIG. The immunoSEQ Assay, a bias-controlled multiplex PCR, was used to amplify TCRbeta CDR3 regions from genomic DNA. As for the original processing: Nucleated cell counts per sample were estimated from amplification of reference gene primers within the assay. Sequence reads were collapsed and filtered to measure the absolute abundance of every unique TCRbeta CDR3 rearrangement. For each sample, productive Simpson clonality was calculated as the square root of Simpson's diversity index over productive rearrangements. TCRdb took this table from immuneACCESS and kept in-frame rearrangements with V and J called. Such tables lack part of the clones; where checked against another copy, unresolved V genes explain under half of the gap, and the rest is unexplained. V and J calls plus clone size are reproduced from that table; the DNA served to infer D and trimming. For this sample the table gives some 260,000 clones, of which around 90% were detected only once. The top ten clones comprise 0.7% of the sample.

The sample was peripheral blood. The sequence derives from a human donor in a cohort sampled during active COVID-19. The rearranged chain carries TRBV30 and TRBJ1-2; TRBD1 could be the D gene, as 5 bases match. The DNA sequence is TGTGCCGCCAGGGTTTATGGCTACACCTTC. The resulting protein is CAARVYGYTF.